This entry describes one TCR beta chain. Its specificity is not known. This sample was included in a study of cytomegalovirus exposure and HLA in healthy donors. Background on the study: The Caucasian-associated ancestry cluster contained around four fifths of the approximately 420 genotyped donors. General study results and limits: Among immune exposure information, only CMV serostatus was available. An analysis was carried out at a later point. It showed that HLA-associated TCR beta chains were more clonally expanded than equally common non-associated chains. In an earlier analysis, most TCR beta V segments were productive about 87% or about 30% of the time.

Researchers ran the PCR with 60 Vbeta and 13 Jbeta primers. Method: immunoSEQ multiplex PCR; TCRdb's copy keeps in-frame clones and lacks some. The data show nearly 300,000 clones, 86% seen once. V shed 0 bases, J shed 7 bases, and the junction held 2 bases outside the gene matches. This CDR3 region has 13 residues. Germline assignment: CDR1 SGHRS and CDR2 YFSETQ. The chain carries TRBV5-1 and TRBJ2-7; 9 nucleotides line up with TRBD2. The sequenced sample was PBMCs. The origin of this receptor is a middle-aged man in good health and CMV-seropositive. The CDR3 DNA is TGCGCCAGCAGCTTGGCACTAGCGGGTGAGCAGTACTTC. Protein product: CASSLALAGEQYF.